This T cell receptor (beta chain) was captured by sequencing in a study of T cell responses to AZD1222 COVID-19 vaccine. Study overall: Second doses that came at about 4 or about 12 weeks were put together.

CDR3 size: 15 residues. In germline, CDR1 is SGHNT, CDR2 YENEEA. J was trimmed by 6 bases and V by 5 bases; bases with no gene match: 6. Of note for this clone: The antigen remains undetermined.

The study, taken as a whole, reports: Reports say nearly half of spike-specific TCRs go after unmutated variant regions.

Clones were read by immunoSEQ multiplex PCR, and TCRdb kept only the in-frame ones, dropping some. The repertoire holds about 110,000 clones, roughly 89% seen once, with 22% in the top ten. The TCR sequence derives from an adult in good health. The chain combines TRBV11-3 with TRBJ1-6; 8 bases agree with TRBD1. The source material was peripheral blood, sampled on day 0 of AZD1222 vaccination. CDR3 residues: CASSRPDRGNSPLHF. CDR3 sequence (DNA): TGTGCCAGCAGCCGACCAGACAGGGGTAATTCACCCCTCCACTTT.